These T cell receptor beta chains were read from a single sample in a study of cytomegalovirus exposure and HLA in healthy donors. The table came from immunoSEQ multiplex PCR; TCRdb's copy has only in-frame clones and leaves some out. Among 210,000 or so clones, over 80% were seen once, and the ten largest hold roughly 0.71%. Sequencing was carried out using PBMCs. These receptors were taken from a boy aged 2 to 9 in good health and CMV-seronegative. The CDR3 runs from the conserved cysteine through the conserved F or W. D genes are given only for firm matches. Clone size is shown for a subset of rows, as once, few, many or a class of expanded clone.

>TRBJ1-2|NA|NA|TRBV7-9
CASSLGQGGYGYTF
TGTGCCAGCAGCTTAGGCCAGGGTGGCTATGGCTACACCTTC
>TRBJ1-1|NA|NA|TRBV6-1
CASLTGSGPTEAFF
TGTGCCAGCCTCACGGGATCGGGTCCCACTGAAGCTTTCTTT
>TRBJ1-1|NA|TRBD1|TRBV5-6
CASSFGTGGEAFF
TGTGCCAGCAGCTTTGGGACAGGGGGCGAAGCTTTCTTT
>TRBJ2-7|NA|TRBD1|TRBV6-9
CASSPVRTGGPHEQYF
TGTGCCAGCAGCCCCGTCCGGACAGGGGGCCCCCACGAGCAGTACTTC
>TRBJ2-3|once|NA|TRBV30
CAWSPSTDTQYF
TGTGCCTGGAGTCCTAGCACAGATACGCAGTATTTT
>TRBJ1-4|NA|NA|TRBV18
CASSPQWTPGVELFF
TGTGCCAGCTCACCTCAATGGACCCCCGGGGTGGAACTGTTTTTT
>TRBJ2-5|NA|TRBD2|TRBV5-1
CASSLLTSGPQETQYF
TGCGCCAGCAGCTTGCTAACTAGCGGGCCACAAGAGACCCAGTACTTC
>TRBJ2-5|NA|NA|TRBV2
CAGSEETQYF
TGTGCCGGTTCAGAAGAGACCCAGTACTTC
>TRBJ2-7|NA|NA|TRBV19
CASSSGLPYEQYF
TGTGCCAGTAGTTCGGGACTTCCCTACGAGCAGTACTTC
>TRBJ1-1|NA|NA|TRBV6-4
CASSDSRGGNTEAFF
TGTGCCAGCAGTGACTCGAGAGGGGGAAACACTGAAGCTTTCTTT
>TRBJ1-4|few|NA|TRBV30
CAWSDPVRNEKLFF
TGTGCCTGGAGTGACCCGGTTAGAAATGAAAAACTGTTTTTT